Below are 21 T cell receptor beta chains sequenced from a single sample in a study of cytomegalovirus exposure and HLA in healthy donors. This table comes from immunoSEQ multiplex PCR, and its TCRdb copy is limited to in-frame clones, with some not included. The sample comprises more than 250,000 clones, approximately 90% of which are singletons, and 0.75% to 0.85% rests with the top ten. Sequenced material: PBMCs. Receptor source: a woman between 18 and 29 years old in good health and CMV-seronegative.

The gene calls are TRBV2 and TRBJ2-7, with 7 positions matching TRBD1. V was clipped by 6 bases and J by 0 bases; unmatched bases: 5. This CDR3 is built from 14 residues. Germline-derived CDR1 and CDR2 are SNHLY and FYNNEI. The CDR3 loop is CASSSDRNSYEQYF. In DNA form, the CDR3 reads TGTGCCAGCAGCTCGGACAGGAACTCCTACGAGCAGTACTTC.

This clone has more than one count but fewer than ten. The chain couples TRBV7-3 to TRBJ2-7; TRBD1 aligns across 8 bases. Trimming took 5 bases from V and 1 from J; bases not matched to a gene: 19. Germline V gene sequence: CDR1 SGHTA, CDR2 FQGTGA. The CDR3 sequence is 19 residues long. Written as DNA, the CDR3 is TGTGCCAGCAGCCTAGAAGGGCAGGGGGCGAGTGGCGGATCCTACGAGCAGTACTTC. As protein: CASSLEGQGASGGSYEQYF.

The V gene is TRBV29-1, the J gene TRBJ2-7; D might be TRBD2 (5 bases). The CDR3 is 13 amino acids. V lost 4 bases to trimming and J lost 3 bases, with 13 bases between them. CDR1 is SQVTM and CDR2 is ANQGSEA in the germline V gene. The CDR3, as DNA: TGCAGCGTTGCCAACGGGGTAGGCTACGAGCAGTACTTC. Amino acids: CSVANGVGYEQYF.

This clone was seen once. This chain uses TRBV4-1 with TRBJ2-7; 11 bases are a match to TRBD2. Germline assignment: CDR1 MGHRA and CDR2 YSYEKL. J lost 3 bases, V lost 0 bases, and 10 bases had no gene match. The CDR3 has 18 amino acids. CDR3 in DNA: TGCGCCAGCAGCCAAGAGGGACTAGCGGCCGACGCGGTCTACGAGCAGTACTTC. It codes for CASSQEGLAADAVYEQYF.

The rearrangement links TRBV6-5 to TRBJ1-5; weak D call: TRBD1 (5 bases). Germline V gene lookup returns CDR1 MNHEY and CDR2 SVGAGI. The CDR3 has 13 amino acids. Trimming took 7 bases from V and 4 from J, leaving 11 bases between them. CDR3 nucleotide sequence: TGTGCCAGCAAGGCGACAGCAAATCAGCCCCAGCATTTT. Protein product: CASKATANQPQHF.

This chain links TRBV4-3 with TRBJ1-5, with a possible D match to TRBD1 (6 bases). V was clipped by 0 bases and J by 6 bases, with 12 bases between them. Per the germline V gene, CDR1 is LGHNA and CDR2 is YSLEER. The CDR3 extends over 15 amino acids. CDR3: CASSQEGRGGQPQHF. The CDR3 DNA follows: TGCGCCAGCAGCCAAGAAGGTAGAGGGGGTCAGCCCCAGCATTTT.

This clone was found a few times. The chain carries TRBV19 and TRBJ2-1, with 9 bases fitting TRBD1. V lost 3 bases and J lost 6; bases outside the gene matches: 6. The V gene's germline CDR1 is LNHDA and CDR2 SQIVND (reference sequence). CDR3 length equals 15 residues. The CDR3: CASSITGTGSNEQFF. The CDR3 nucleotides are TGTGCCAGTAGTATCACCGGGACAGGGAGCAATGAGCAGTTCTTC.

CDR3 region: CASSESRTQNQPQHF. In DNA, the CDR3 is TGCGCCAGCAGTGAATCGCGGACACAGAATCAGCCCCAGCATTTT. The rearrangement joins TRBV10-2 to TRBJ1-5; possibly TRBD1 for D (5 bases). V dropped 3 bases and J dropped 4 bases, with 13 bases sitting between them. The CDR3 has 15 residues. Germline CDR1 reads WSHSY; CDR2 reads SAAADI.

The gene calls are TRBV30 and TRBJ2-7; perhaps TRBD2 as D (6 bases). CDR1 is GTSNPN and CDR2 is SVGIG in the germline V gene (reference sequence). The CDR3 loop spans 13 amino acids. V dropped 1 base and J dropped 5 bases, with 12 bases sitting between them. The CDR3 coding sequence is TGTGCCTGGAGTGCCCTGCCGGGGGACGAGCAGTACTTC. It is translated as CAWSALPGDEQYF.

The CDR3 protein is CASSLAIIAGGGEQFF. The DNA for the CDR3 is TGTGCCAGCAGCTTGGCCATAATAGCGGGTGGAGGAGAGCAGTTCTTC. The chain uses TRBV5-6 and TRBJ2-1, with 7 bases matching TRBD2. V lost 0 bases and J lost 10; bases outside the gene matches: 13. The CDR3 totals 16 residues. Germline values: CDR1 SGHDT, CDR2 YYEEEE.

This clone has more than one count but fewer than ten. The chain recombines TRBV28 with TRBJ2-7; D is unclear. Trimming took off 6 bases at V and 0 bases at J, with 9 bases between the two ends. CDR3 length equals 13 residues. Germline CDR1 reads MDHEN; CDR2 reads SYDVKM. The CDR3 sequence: CASSPTDSYEQYF. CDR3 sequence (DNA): TGTGCCAGCAGCCCTACAGACTCCTACGAGCAGTACTTC.

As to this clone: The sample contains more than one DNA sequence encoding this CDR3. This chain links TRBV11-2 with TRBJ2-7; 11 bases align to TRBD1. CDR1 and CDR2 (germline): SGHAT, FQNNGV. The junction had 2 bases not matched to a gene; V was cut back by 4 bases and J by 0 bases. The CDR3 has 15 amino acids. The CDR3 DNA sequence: TGTGCCAGCAGCTCCGGGACAGGGGGCTCCTACGAGCAGTACTTC. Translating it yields CASSSGTGGSYEQYF. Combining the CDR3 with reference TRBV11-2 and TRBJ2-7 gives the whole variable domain EAGVAQSPRYKIIEKRQSVAFWCNPISGHATLYWYQQILGQGPKLLIQFQNNGVVDDSQLPKDRFSAERLKGVDSTLKIQPAKLEDSAVYLCASSSGTGGSYEQYFGPGTRLTVT.

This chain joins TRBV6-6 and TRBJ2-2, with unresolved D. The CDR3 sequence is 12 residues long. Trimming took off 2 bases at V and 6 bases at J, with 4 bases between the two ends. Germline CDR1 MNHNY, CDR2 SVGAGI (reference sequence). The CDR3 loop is CASSYPAGELFF. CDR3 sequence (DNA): TGTGCCAGCAGTTACCCCGCCGGGGAGCTGTTTTTT.

The CDR3 region is CASSPKSTQGEAFF. The CDR3 nucleotides read TGTGCCAGCTCCCCTAAGTCCACCCAGGGGGAAGCTTTCTTT. The J gene is TRBJ1-1, the V gene TRBV18, with D possibly matching TRBD1 (6 bases). V dropped 6 bases and J dropped 8 bases, with 19 bases sitting between them. CDR1 and CDR2 (germline): KGHSH, LQKENI. This CDR3 contains 14 residues.

CDR3 in amino acids: CASSMQEGNEQFF. The CDR3 nucleotides read TGTGCCAGCAGTATGCAGGAGGGTAATGAGCAGTTCTTC. The chain employs TRBV6-4 and TRBJ2-1; D might be TRBD2 (6 bases). Trimming pared 5 bases from V and 7 bases from J, leaving 12 bases between. Germline-derived CDR1 and CDR2 are MRHNA and SNTAGT. The CDR3 totals 13 residues.

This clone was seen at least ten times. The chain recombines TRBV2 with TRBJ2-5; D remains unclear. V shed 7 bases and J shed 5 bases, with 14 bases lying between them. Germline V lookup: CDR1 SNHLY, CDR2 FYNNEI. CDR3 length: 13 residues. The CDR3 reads CASITGTGETQYF. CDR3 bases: TGTGCCAGCATTACGGGTACCGGGGAGACCCAGTACTTC.

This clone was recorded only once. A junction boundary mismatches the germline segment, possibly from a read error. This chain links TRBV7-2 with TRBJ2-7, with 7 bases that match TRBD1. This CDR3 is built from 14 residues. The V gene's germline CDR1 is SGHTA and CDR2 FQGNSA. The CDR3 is CASTLAGGSYEQYF. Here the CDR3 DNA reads TGTGCCAGCACCTTAGCAGGGGGTTCGTACGAGCAGTACTTC.

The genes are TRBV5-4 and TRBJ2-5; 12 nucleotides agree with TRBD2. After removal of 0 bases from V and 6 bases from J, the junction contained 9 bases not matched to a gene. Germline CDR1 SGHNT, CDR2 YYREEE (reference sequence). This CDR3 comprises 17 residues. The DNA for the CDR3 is TGTGCCAGCAGCTTGGCCGGCTTAACTAGCGGGAGGCAGACCCAGTACTTC. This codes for CASSLAGLTSGRQTQYF.

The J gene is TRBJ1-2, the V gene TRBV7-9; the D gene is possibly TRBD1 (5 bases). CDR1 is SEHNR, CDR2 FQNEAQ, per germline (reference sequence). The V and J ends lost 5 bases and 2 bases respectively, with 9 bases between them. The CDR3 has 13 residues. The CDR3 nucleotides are TGTGCCAGCAGCGCACAGGAGAACTATGGCTACACCTTC. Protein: CASSAQENYGYTF.

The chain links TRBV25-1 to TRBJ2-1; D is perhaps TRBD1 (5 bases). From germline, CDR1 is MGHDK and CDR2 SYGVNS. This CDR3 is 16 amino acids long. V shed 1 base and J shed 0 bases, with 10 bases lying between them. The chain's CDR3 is CASSESGLSSYNEQFF. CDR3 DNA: TGTGCCAGCAGTGAATCAGGGTTAAGCTCCTACAATGAGCAGTTCTTC. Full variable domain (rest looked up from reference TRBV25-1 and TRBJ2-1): EADIYQTPRYLVIGTGKKITLECSQTMGHDKMYWYQQDPGMELHLIHYSYGVNSTEKGDLSSESTVSRIRTEHFPLTLESARPSHTSQYLCASSESGLSSYNEQFFGPGTRLTVL.

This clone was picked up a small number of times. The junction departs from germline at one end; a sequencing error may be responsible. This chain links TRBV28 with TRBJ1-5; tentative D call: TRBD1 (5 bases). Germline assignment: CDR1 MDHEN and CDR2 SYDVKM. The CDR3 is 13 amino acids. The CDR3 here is CAARGWSNQPQHF. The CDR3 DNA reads TGCGCGGCTAGGGGTTGGAGCAATCAGCCCCAGCATTTT. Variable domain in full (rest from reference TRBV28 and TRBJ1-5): DVKVTQSSRYLVKRTGEKVFLECVQDMDHENMFWYRQDPGLGLRLIYFSYDVKMKEKGDIPEGYSVSREKKERFSLILESASTNQTSMYLCAARGWSNQPQHFGDGTRLSIL.